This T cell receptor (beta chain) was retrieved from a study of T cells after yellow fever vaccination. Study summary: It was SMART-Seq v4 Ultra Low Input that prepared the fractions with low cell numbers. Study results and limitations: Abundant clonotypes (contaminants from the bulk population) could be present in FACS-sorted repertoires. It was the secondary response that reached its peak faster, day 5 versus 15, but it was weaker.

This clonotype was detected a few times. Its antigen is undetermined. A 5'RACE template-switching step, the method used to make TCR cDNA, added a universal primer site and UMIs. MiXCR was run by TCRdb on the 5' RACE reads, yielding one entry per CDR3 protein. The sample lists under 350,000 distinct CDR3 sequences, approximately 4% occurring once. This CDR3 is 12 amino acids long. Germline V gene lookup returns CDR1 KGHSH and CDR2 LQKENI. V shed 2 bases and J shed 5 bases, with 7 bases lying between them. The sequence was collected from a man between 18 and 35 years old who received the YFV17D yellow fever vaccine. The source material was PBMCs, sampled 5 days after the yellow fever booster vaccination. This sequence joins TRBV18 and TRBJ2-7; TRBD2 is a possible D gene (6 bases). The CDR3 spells CASSPRRDEQYF. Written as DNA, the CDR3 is TGTGCCAGCTCACCAAGGAGGGACGAGCAGTACTTC.